This is a list of T cell receptor beta chains from one sample in a study of blood T cell repertoires in COVID-19. Produced via immunoSEQ multiplex PCR; TCRdb's table is partial and in-frame only. The repertoire holds a few hundred thousand clones, roughly 85% seen once, with 3% in the top ten. The sequencing input was peripheral blood. Receptor source: a woman aged 30 to 39 with active or convalescent COVID-19. CDR3s include the opening cysteine and the closing phenylalanine or tryptophan. A D gene is named only where the DNA matches it firmly. Not every row has a clone size; where given, it reads once, few, many or a size class.

>TRBJ2-3|TRBV6-5|NA|NA
CASNRGKGVGDTQYF
TGTGCCAGCAATCGAGGAAAAGGGGTGGGAGATACGCAGTATTTT
>TRBJ2-7|TRBV27|TRBD1|NA
CATTGQGGERIYEQYF
TGTGCCACCACGGGACAGGGGGGTGAAAGGATTTACGAGCAGTACTTC
>TRBJ1-2|TRBV19|NA|NA
CASSIAPTAPGYTF
TGTGCCAGTAGTATAGCCCCGACAGCCCCGGGCTACACCTTC
>TRBJ1-3|TRBV6-5|TRBD1|NA
CASRWDRGSGNTIYF
TGTGCCAGCCGATGGGACAGGGGCTCTGGAAACACCATATATTTT
>TRBJ2-7|TRBV3-1/TRBV3-2|NA|NA
CASSQSAWRGSNEQYF
TGTGCCAGCAGCCAATCCGCCTGGAGGGGATCCAACGAGCAGTACTTC
>TRBJ1-2|TRBV5-1|NA|NA
CASSLETGTNYGYTF
TGCGCCAGCAGCTTGGAAACAGGAACTAACTATGGCTACACCTTC
>TRBJ1-4|TRBV25-1|NA|NA
CASSEARSSNEKLFF
TGTGCCAGCAGTGAAGCCCGAAGCTCTAATGAAAAACTGTTTTTT
>TRBJ1-2|TRBV7-9|TRBD1|NA
CASSFPGQGDGYTF
TGTGCCAGCAGCTTCCCGGGACAGGGCGATGGCTACACCTTC
>TRBJ1-6|TRBV3-1/TRBV3-2|TRBD1|NA
CASSQETGAGESPLHF
TGTGCCAGCAGCCAGGAAACAGGGGCAGGGGAGTCACCCCTCCACTTT
>TRBJ2-7|TRBV28|TRBD1|many
CASSPGQPYEQYF
TGTGCCAGCAGTCCGGGACAGCCCTACGAGCAGTACTTC
>TRBJ1-2|TRBV29-1|TRBD1|NA
CSVGTPGGGYTF
TGCAGCGTTGGTACCCCAGGGGGTGGCTACACCTTC
>TRBJ2-5|TRBV6-2/TRBV6-3|TRBD2|NA
CASSWQISGGAQETQYF
TGTGCCAGCAGTTGGCAGATTAGCGGGGGGGCCCAGGAGACCCAGTACTTC
>TRBJ2-5|TRBV7-3|NA|once
CASSSLGGETQYF
TGTGCCAGCAGCTCCCTAGGGGGAGAGACCCAGTACTTC
>TRBJ2-6|TRBV19|NA|NA
CASSIFGTPGANVLTF
TGTGCCAGTAGTATATTCGGGACACCTGGGGCCAACGTCCTGACTTTC
>TRBJ2-3|TRBV9|TRBD2|NA
CASSASGGLSGDTQYF
TGTGCCAGCAGCGCTAGCGGGGGGCTTTCGGGAGATACGCAGTATTTT
>TRBJ2-5|TRBV9|TRBD1|NA
CASSEGQGLETQYF
TGTGCCAGCAGCGAGGGACAGGGTTTGGAGACCCAGTACTTC
>TRBJ2-7|TRBV2|TRBD2|NA
CASSAGRGGEQYF
TGTGCCAGCAGTGCCGGGCGGGGGGGCGAGCAGTACTTC
>TRBJ2-1|TRBV6-5|TRBD1|few
CASSTGQGRNEQFF
TGTGCCAGCAGCACCGGACAGGGTCGGAATGAGCAGTTCTTC
>TRBJ1-5|TRBV6-6|NA|NA
CASSYGSLNSNQPQHF
TGTGCCAGCAGTTACGGTAGCCTAAATAGCAATCAGCCCCAGCATTTT
>TRBJ2-7|TRBV5-6|TRBD1|NA
CASSLLDRDKYEQYF
TGTGCCAGCAGCCTACTGGACAGGGACAAGTACGAGCAGTACTTC
>TRBJ1-1|TRBV16|NA|once
CASSQSRTGNTEAFF
TGTGCCAGCAGCCAATCGAGAACAGGGAACACTGAAGCTTTCTTT
>TRBJ2-1|TRBV5-5|NA|NA
CASIPRDNEQFF
TGTGCCAGCATCCCGAGAGACAATGAGCAGTTCTTC
>TRBJ2-3|TRBV2|NA|NA
CASSAEEPDTQYF
TGTGCCAGCAGTGCCGAAGAGCCAGATACGCAGTATTTT
>TRBJ1-2|TRBV7-2|NA|NA
CASSQLQGRGYTF
TGTGCCAGCAGCCAGCTACAGGGAAGGGGCTACACCTTC
>TRBJ2-2|TRBV5-8|NA|NA
CASSLDFGELFF
TGTGCCAGCAGCCTTGACTTCGGGGAGCTGTTTTTT
>TRBJ2-2|TRBV7-2|TRBD2|NA
CASSHQRTSGGATGELFF
TGTGCCAGCAGCCACCAACGGACTAGCGGGGGGGCGACCGGGGAGCTGTTTTTT
>TRBJ1-3|TRBV28|TRBD1|NA
CASSLRQGSYSGNTIYF
TGTGCCAGCAGTTTAAGACAGGGGAGCTACTCTGGAAACACCATATATTTT
>TRBJ2-7|TRBV2|NA|NA
CASAEGAGAYEQYF
TGTGCCAGCGCGGAAGGGGCTGGGGCCTACGAGCAGTACTTC
>TRBJ1-2|TRBV2|NA|NA
CASADTNYGYTF
TGTGCCAGCGCGGACACCAACTATGGCTACACCTTC
>TRBJ1-1|TRBV9|TRBD1|NA
CASSVTGGDTEAFF
TGTGCCAGCAGCGTGACAGGGGGTGACACTGAAGCTTTCTTT
>TRBJ1-1|TRBV6-6|TRBD1|NA
CASSYPRDSFTEAFF
TGTGCCAGCAGTTACCCCCGGGACAGTTTCACTGAAGCTTTCTTT
>TRBJ2-6|TRBV19|TRBD1|once
CASRGTAGANVLTF
TGTGCCAGTAGAGGGACAGCTGGGGCCAACGTCCTGACTTTC
>TRBJ2-1|TRBV11-3|TRBD2|NA
CASSLVLAGGLSNEQFF
TGTGCCAGCAGCTTAGTACTAGCGGGGGGGCTTTCTAATGAGCAGTTCTTC
>TRBJ2-6|TRBV19|NA|NA
CASSIGQSGANVLTF
TGTGCCAGTAGTATAGGACAGTCTGGGGCCAACGTCCTGACTTTC
>TRBJ2-5|TRBV2|TRBD2|NA
CASSGPSGGAEVVTQYF
TGTGCCAGCAGTGGTCCTAGCGGGGGGGCCGAGGTTGTGACCCAGTACTTC
>TRBJ2-3|TRBV30|TRBD2|once
CAWSVFRLAGGTSTDTQYF
TGTGCCTGGAGTGTGTTCCGCCTAGCGGGGGGAACTAGCACAGATACGCAGTATTTT
>TRBJ1-6|TRBV4-1|NA|NA
CASSTGPQGGSPLHF
TGCGCCAGCAGCACGGGACCGCAGGGAGGGTCACCCCTCCACTTT
>TRBJ1-6|TRBV23-1|TRBD1|NA
CACGTDEDSSYNSPLHF
TGCGCCTGCGGGACAGACGAAGACAGCTCCTATAATTCACCCCTCCACTTT
>TRBJ2-7|TRBV6-6|TRBD2|NA
CASSRSGGSATYEQYF
TGTGCCAGCAGCCGATCCGGGGGGTCGGCTACCTACGAGCAGTACTTC
>TRBJ1-4|TRBV3-1/TRBV3-2|NA|NA
CASSLELRGFNEKLFF
TGTGCCAGCAGCCTCGAACTGCGGGGCTTTAATGAAAAACTGTTTTTT
>TRBJ1-5|TRBV19|NA|NA
CASSPGINSNQPQHF
TGTGCCAGTAGCCCCGGTATTAATAGCAATCAGCCCCAGCATTTT
>TRBJ1-5|TRBV6-5|NA|NA
CASSYREGNQPQHF
TGTGCCAGCAGTTACAGGGAGGGCAATCAGCCCCAGCATTTT
>TRBJ2-2|TRBV27|NA|NA
CASSTANPVRGGELFF
TGTGCCAGCAGTACGGCTAACCCCGTGAGAGGCGGGGAGCTGTTTTTT